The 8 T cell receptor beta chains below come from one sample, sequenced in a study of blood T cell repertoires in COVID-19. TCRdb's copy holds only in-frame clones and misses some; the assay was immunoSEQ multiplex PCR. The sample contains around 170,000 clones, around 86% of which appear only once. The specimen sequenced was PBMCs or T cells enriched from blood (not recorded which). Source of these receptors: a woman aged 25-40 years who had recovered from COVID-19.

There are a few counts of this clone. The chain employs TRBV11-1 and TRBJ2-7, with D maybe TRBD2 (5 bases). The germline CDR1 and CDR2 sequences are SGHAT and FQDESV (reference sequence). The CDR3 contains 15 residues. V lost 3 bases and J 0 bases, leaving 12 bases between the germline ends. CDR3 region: CASSFNPGSSYEQYF. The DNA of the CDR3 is TGTGCCAGCAGCTTTAACCCGGGGAGCTCCTACGAGCAGTACTTC.

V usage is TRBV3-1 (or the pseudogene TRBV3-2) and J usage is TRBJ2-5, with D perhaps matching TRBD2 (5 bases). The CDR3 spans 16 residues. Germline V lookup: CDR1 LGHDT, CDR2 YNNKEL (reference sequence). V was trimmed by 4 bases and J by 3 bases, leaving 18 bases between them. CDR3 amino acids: CASSPFSGSGKETQYF. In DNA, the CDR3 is TGTGCCAGCAGCCCGTTCTCGGGGAGTGGGAAAGAGACCCAGTACTTC.

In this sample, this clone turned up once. CDR3: CASRMSFLAGVEEQYF. For the CDR3, the DNA is TGCGCCAGCAGGATGTCTTTCCTAGCGGGAGTGGAAGAGCAGTACTTC. The chain recombines TRBV4-1 with TRBJ2-7; TRBD2 matches at 10 bases. V was clipped by 6 bases and J by 7 bases; unmatched bases: 15. CDR1 and CDR2 from the germline V gene are MGHRA and YSYEKL. The CDR3 loop spans 16 amino acids.

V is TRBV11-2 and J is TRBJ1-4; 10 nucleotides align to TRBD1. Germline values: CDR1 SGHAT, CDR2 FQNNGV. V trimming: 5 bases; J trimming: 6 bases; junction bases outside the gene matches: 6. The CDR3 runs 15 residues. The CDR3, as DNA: TGTGCCAGCAGCAAGACCGGGACAGGGGATGAAAAACTGTTTTTT. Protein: CASSKTGTGDEKLFF.

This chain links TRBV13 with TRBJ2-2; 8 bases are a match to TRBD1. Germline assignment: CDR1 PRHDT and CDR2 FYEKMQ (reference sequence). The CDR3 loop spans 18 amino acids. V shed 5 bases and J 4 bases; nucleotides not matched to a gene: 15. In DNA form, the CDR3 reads TGTGCCAGCAGCGCCCTGACAGGGGACGCCCGGAGCACCGGGGAGCTGTTTTTT. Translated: CASSALTGDARSTGELFF.

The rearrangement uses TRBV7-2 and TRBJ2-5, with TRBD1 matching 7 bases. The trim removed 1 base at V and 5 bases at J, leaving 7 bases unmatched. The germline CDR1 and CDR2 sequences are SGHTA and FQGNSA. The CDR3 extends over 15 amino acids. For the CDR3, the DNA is TGTGCCAGCAGCTTAGGGCAGACAGGGTACGAGACCCAGTACTTC. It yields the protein CASSLGQTGYETQYF.

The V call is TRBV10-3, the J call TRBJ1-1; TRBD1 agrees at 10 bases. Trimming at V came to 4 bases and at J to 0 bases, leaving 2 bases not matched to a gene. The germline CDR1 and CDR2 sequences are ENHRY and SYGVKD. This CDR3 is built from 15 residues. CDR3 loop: CAISGGTGVNTEAFF. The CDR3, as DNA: TGTGCCATCAGTGGTGGGACAGGGGTGAACACTGAAGCTTTCTTT.

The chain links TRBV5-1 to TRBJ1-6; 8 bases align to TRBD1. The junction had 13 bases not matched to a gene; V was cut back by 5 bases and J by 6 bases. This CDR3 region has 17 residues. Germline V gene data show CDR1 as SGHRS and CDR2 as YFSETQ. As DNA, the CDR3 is TGCGCCAGCAGATATGGACAGGGAAGACATGCTAATTCACCCCTCCACTTT. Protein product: CASRYGQGRHANSPLHF.